This TCR beta chain derives from a study of blood T cell repertoires in COVID-19. Authors' data handling: The authors estimated nucleated cell counts from reference gene primer amplification. The repertoire was sequenced with immunoSEQ multiplex PCR; TCRdb's copy has only in-frame clones and lacks some. V and J calls plus clone size are reproduced from that table; the DNA served to infer D and trimming. The sample holds 70,000 or so clones, approximately 86% seen once. The sequence was collected from a woman between 55 and 75 years old with acute or convalescent COVID-19. Input material: peripheral blood.

CDR3 in DNA: TGCAGCGTTGAAGAGGGACAGGGGCGTAAACTGTTTTTT. Its protein is CSVEEGQGRKLFF. The rearrangement links TRBV29-1 to TRBJ1-4; 10 nucleotides line up with TRBD1. The CDR3 has 13 amino acids. Trimming removed 0 bases from V and 11 bases from J; junction bases left unmatched: 3. CDR1 is SQVTM, CDR2 ANQGSEA, per germline.